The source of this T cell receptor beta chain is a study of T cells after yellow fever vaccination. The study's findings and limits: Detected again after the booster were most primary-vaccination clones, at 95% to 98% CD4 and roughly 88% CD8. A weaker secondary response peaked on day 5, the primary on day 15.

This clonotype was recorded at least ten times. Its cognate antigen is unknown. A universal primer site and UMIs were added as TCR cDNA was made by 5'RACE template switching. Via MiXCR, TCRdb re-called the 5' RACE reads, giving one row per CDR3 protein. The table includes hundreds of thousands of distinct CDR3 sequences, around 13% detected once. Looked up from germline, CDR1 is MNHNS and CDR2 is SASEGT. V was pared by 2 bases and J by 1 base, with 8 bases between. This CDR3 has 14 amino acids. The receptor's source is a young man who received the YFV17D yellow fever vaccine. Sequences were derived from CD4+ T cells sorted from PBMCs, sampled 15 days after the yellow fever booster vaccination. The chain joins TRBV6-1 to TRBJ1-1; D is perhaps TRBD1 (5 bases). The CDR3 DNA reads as TGTGCCAGCAGTGAATTGGGACCGAACACTGAAGCTTTCTTT. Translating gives CASSELGPNTEAFF.